This record covers a single TCR beta chain. The sample comes from a study of blood T cell repertoires in COVID-19. Study-level background: Acute and convalescent COVID-19 samples came from the United States, Italy and Spain. T cells, B-cell-depleted T cells, or PBMCs provided the cDNA or gDNA that served as material.

Clinical history as reported by participants underpinned cohort assignment. Looked up from germline, CDR1 is LGHDT and CDR2 is YNNKEL (reference sequence). The CDR3 has 14 amino acids. V was trimmed by 1 base and J by 6 bases, leaving 12 bases between them. Repertoires were generated with immunoSEQ multiplex PCR, while TCRdb's copy carries only in-frame clones and drops some. The data contain 170,000 or so clones, approximately 82% of them seen just once; the ten biggest clones take up 15% to 20%. The clonotype originates from a woman aged 50 to 60 who had recovered from COVID-19. Specimen: PBMCs or T cells enriched from blood (not recorded which). The rearrangement links TRBV3-1 (or the pseudogene TRBV3-2) to TRBJ1-2, with D tentatively TRBD1 (5 bases). The CDR3 region has the DNA TGTGCCAGCAGCCAAGGCGGGACTCTGAATGGCTACACCTTC. Its translation: CASSQGGTLNGYTF.